Each of the 21 T cell receptor beta chains below was sequenced from the same sample in a study of blood T cells in healthy people across ages. Primed by a sample-barcoded 5' primer and a J-beta primer mix, a second PCR proceeded for roughly 6 to 12 cycles. TCRdb analysed the 5' RACE reads with MiXCR anew, one entry per CDR3 protein. This sample carries about 2 million distinct CDR3 sequences, roughly 49% of them seen once, and the ten largest clones take more than 2%. Material for sequencing was blood. The receptors originated from a woman aged 40-49 years in good health.

This sequence joins TRBV5-6 and TRBJ2-1, with 9 bases identical to TRBD2. This CDR3 region has 14 residues. With V trimmed by 0 bases and J by 6 bases, 1 base remained unmatched. Germline V gene lookup returns CDR1 SGHDT and CDR2 YYEEEE. CDR3 DNA sequence: TGTGCCAGCAGCTTGGGACTAGCGGCCAATGAGCAGTTCTTC. As protein: CASSLGLAANEQFF.

The chain uses TRBV27 and TRBJ2-1, with 7 bases matching TRBD2. The V and J ends lost 8 bases and 7 bases, in that order; junction bases with no gene match: 11. The CDR3 loop spans 14 amino acids. Germline V gene data show CDR1 as MNHEY and CDR2 as SMNVEV (reference sequence). The DNA for the CDR3 is TGTGCCAGCGCCCGAGCGGGGTCTATGAATGAGCAGTTCTTC. Its protein product is CASARAGSMNEQFF.

The chain is built from TRBV6-5 and TRBJ1-2; the D is unclear. The V end was cut by 0 bases, the J end by 2 bases, with 10 bases between. The length of the CDR3 is 15 residues. The germline V gene encodes CDR1 MNHEY and CDR2 SVGAGI. CDR3 residues: CASSYSSGRNYGYTF. The CDR3 DNA follows: TGTGCCAGCAGTTACTCTTCCGGGAGAAACTATGGCTACACCTTC.

This sequence joins TRBV12-3 or TRBV12-4 and TRBJ1-5; no firm D call. CDR3 length: 12 residues. V shed 3 bases and J shed 7 bases, with 7 bases lying between them. The CDR3 region is CASSFSDQPQHF. CDR3 sequence (DNA): TGTGCCAGCAGTTTCAGTGACCAGCCCCAGCATTTT.

In its sample, this clonotype was seen a few times. The rearrangement uses TRBV5-6 and TRBJ2-5, with 8 positions matching TRBD2. The CDR3 is 16 amino acids. With V trimmed by 3 bases and J by 2 bases, 9 bases remained unmatched. Per germline, CDR1 SGHDT and CDR2 YYEEEE. In nucleotides, the CDR3 is TGTGCCAGCAGCTACCGCGGGGGGACAAGACAAGAGACCCAGTACTTC. Translated: CASSYRGGTRQETQYF.

The CDR3 loop is CASSPYLGPVNGAGYGYTF. As DNA, the CDR3 is TGTGCCAGCAGTCCGTACCTTGGGCCAGTCAACGGGGCTGGCTATGGCTACACCTTC. The chain couples TRBV2 to TRBJ1-2; TRBD1 might be the D (5 bases). V was shortened by 5 bases and J by 4 bases, with 29 bases between the two germline ends. The length of the CDR3 is 19 residues. Per the germline V gene, CDR1 is SNHLY and CDR2 is FYNNEI.

The CDR3 protein is CASSLRQGGNEKLFF. In nucleotides, the CDR3 is TGTGCCAGCAGCCTCCGACAGGGCGGTAATGAAAAACTGTTTTTT. This chain uses TRBV13 with TRBJ1-4, with TRBD1 matching over 7 bases. Germline CDR1 is PRHDT and CDR2 is FYEKMQ (reference sequence). V gave up 5 bases and J gave up 4 bases; unmatched junction bases: 7. CDR3 length equals 15 residues.

This clonotype appeared once. The V call is TRBV6-5, the J call TRBJ2-1, with 9 bases aligning to TRBD2. This CDR3 comprises 15 residues. Germline CDR1 and CDR2: MNHEY and SVGAGI. With V trimmed by 6 bases and J by 10 bases, 13 bases remained unmatched. The CDR3: CASSRRGGGANEQFF. Here the CDR3 DNA reads TGTGCCAGCAGCCGGAGGGGCGGGGGGGCAAACGAGCAGTTCTTC.

This clonotype was observed a few times. This chain uses TRBV5-1 with TRBJ2-5; 8 positions match TRBD1. The CDR3 runs to 13 residues. Per the germline V gene, CDR1 is SGHRS and CDR2 is YFSETQ. The J segment lost 5 bases and the V segment lost 5 bases, leaving 5 bases of the junction unmatched. CDR3 protein: CASRTGDRETQYF. As DNA, the CDR3 is TGCGCCAGCAGGACAGGGGATCGGGAGACCCAGTACTTC.

The chain links TRBV10-3 to TRBJ1-2, with a tentative D call TRBD1 (6 bases). V gave up 2 bases and J gave up 7 bases, with 14 bases separating them. This CDR3 has 14 residues. Looked up from germline, CDR1 is ENHRY and CDR2 is SYGVKD. CDR3 nucleotides: TGTGCCATCAGTGAGAGACAGGAATCTTCTGGCTACACCTTC. Translation: CAISERQESSGYTF.

The J gene is TRBJ1-1, the V gene TRBV29-1; D is possibly TRBD1 (5 bases). Per the germline V gene, CDR1 is SQVTM and CDR2 is ANQGSEA. The CDR3 runs 14 residues. Trimming took off 5 bases at V and 0 bases at J, with 13 bases between the two ends. The CDR3 DNA follows: TGCAGCGTTCAATCAGGGCCCTTGAACACTGAAGCTTTCTTT. Translated, it gives CSVQSGPLNTEAFF.

The chain joins TRBV5-1 to TRBJ2-7; TRBD2 agrees at 10 bases. J was trimmed by 3 bases and V by 5 bases; bases with no gene match: 5. The CDR3 is made up of 14 amino acids. Germline CDR1 and CDR2: SGHRS and YFSETQ. CDR3 in amino acids: CASSVTSGDYEQYF. CDR3 coding DNA: TGCGCCAGCAGTGTCACTAGCGGGGACTACGAGCAGTACTTC.

CDR3 sequence reads: CASSPGQGSTETQYF. In nucleotides, the CDR3 is TGTGCCAGCAGCCCCGGACAGGGCAGTACGGAGACCCAGTACTTC. The rearrangement links TRBV4-2 to TRBJ2-7; 8 positions match TRBD1. The assigned J gene may be wrong: the sequence end matches TRBJ2-5 better. The CDR3 extends over 15 amino acids. The germline gives CDR1 LGHNA, CDR2 YNFKEQ.

This clonotype was recorded at least ten times. This chain joins TRBV29-1 and TRBJ2-7; TRBD1 agrees at 7 bases. This CDR3 is 14 amino acids long. CDR1 SQVTM and CDR2 ANQGSEA come from the germline V gene. V was clipped by 6 bases and J by 2 bases; unmatched bases: 10. Here the CDR3 reads CSVARQGGPYEQYF. In DNA form, the CDR3 reads TGCAGCGTCGCCAGACAGGGTGGTCCCTACGAGCAGTACTTC.

V is TRBV27 and J is TRBJ2-7; 7 bases match TRBD1. This CDR3 spans 14 amino acids. CDR1 is MNHEY and CDR2 is SMNVEV in the germline V gene (reference sequence). V dropped 4 bases and J dropped 6; count of bases not matched to a gene: 9. CDR3 protein: CASSSPDRVCEQYF. The DNA of the CDR3 is TGTGCCAGCAGTTCCCCCGACAGGGTTTGCGAGCAGTACTTC.

This sequence joins TRBV4-2 and TRBJ1-4; no reliable D call. The germline CDR1 and CDR2 sequences are LGHNA and YNFKEQ. This CDR3 spans 16 amino acids. The V and J ends lost 3 bases and 0 bases respectively, with 11 bases between them. The CDR3 sequence is CASSHADGATNEKLFF. In DNA form, the CDR3 reads TGTGCCAGCAGCCACGCGGACGGCGCAACTAATGAAAAACTGTTTTTT.

V is TRBV20-1 and J is TRBJ1-5; TRBD1 agrees at 7 bases. V shed 0 bases, J shed 6 bases, and the junction held 14 bases outside the gene matches. CDR1 is DFQATT, CDR2 SNEGSKA, per germline (reference sequence). CDR3 length: 17 amino acids. The CDR3 loop reads CSARDRWAGGDSQPQHF. The CDR3 region has the DNA TGCAGTGCTAGAGATCGGTGGGCAGGGGGTGATAGTCAGCCCCAGCATTTT.

The chain uses TRBV12-3 or TRBV12-4 and TRBJ1-1; D not resolved. The V end was cut by 6 bases, the J end by 6 bases, with 14 bases between. The CDR3 is 13 residues long. The CDR3 DNA reads as TGTGCCAGCAGCCGACCGGGGAGGTCTGAAGCTTTCTTT. Its protein product is CASSRPGRSEAFF.

V usage is TRBV11-2 and J usage is TRBJ2-5, with 10 bases aligning to TRBD2. This CDR3 region has 17 residues. V lost 6 bases to trimming and J lost 7 bases; unmatched junction nucleotides: 17. Looked up from germline, CDR1 is SGHAT and CDR2 is FQNNGV. The CDR3, as DNA: TGTGCCAGCAGTCTAGAGCCTAGCGGGGGTGTAGGTCGGACCCAGTACTTC. Translated, it gives CASSLEPSGGVGRTQYF.

This clonotype was seen a few times. No DNA is shown, since the ends of the CDR3 on it are uncertain; the CDR3 is the one TCRdb lists. V is TRBV6-5 and J is TRBJ2-5. CDR1 is MNHEY and CDR2 is SVGAGI in the germline V gene. The length of the CDR3 is 21 amino acids, counting both ends. Here the CDR3 reads CASSYSGHNYGYTFGLGTQYF.

There are a few counts of this clonotype. The V call is TRBV4-3, the J call TRBJ2-7; D gene ambiguous. V was pared by 5 bases and J by 3 bases, with 20 bases between. Looked up from germline, CDR1 is LGHNA and CDR2 is YSLEER. The length of the CDR3 is 16 residues. Here the CDR3 DNA reads TGCGCCAGCAGCTTAACTCCCGGGTCCCCGGGCTACGAGCAGTACTTC. Its translation is CASSLTPGSPGYEQYF.